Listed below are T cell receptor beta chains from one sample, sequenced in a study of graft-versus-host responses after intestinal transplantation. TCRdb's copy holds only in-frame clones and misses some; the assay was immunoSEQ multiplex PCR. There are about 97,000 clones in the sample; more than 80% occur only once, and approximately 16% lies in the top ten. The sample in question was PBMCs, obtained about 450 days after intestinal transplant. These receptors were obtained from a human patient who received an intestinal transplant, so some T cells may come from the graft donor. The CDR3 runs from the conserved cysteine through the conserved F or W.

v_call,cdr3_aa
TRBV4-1,CASSPGTSMDEQFF
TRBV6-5,CAGRDTLNYGYTF
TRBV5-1,CASRSDRGRTYEQYF
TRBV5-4,CASSSQTSGGPRETQYF
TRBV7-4,CASSSSKTSGGPAYNEQFF
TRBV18,CASSLRGNSNQPQHF
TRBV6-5,CASSQQGEGTDTQYF
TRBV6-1,CASSEALRGTGNQPQHF
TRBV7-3,CASSPGLVYEQYF
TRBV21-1,CASSKGGLTGYEQYF
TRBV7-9,CAGWGDGTEAFF
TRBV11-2,CASSLALGNTGELFF
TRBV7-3,CASSLGQGPHEQFF
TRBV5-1,CASSPTGGTIQETQYF
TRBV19,CASSIEGTGSYEQYF
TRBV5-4,CASSSGGISPLHF
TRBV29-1,CSYTEGAGELFF
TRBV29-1,CSVEDLTSTGNEQFF
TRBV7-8,CASSLVYLEFREGEAFF
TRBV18,CASSPDRNSYEQYF
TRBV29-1,CSVGWVAEKLFF
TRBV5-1,CASSKVGTSGYEQYF
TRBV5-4,CASSLGGSSYNEQFF
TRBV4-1,CASSQDRTGLDPWDEQFF
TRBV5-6,CASSLGTRRGNQPQHF
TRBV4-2,CASSQEWGQDNYGYTF
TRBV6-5,CASSNRGYYTEAFF
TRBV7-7,CASSPGQGKSNQPQHF
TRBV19,CASRERGGTSEAFF
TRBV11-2,CASTSAGGPFEQFF
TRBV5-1,CASSGQGDTEAFF
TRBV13,CASSFSVVGGPQHF
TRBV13,CASSYAGTANTGELFF
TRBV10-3,CAISRTGEAGQPQHF
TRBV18,CASSPQDATGTSGANVLTF
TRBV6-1,CASHAEGFTYEQYF
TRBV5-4,CASSEGQGFYEQYF
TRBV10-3,CAIQGERLSGNTIYF
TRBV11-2,CASSPTGGLETQYF
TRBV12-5,CASGLGTIYTF
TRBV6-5,CASNGYGQPQHF
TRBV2,CASTPGQGATGELFF
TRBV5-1,CASSSGGVSGNTIYF
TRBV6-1,CASSVGESYEQYF
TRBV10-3,CAISTPNTEAFF
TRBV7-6,CASSLVSGGASGANVLTF
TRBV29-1,CSVETGYNSVGGYEQYF
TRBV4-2,CASSQDPPGTGPNSPLHF
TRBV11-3,CASRGLGIIEAFF
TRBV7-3,CASSLAGQGNSPLHF
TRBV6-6,CASRQLAGNTIYF
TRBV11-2,CASSSLDREYEQYF